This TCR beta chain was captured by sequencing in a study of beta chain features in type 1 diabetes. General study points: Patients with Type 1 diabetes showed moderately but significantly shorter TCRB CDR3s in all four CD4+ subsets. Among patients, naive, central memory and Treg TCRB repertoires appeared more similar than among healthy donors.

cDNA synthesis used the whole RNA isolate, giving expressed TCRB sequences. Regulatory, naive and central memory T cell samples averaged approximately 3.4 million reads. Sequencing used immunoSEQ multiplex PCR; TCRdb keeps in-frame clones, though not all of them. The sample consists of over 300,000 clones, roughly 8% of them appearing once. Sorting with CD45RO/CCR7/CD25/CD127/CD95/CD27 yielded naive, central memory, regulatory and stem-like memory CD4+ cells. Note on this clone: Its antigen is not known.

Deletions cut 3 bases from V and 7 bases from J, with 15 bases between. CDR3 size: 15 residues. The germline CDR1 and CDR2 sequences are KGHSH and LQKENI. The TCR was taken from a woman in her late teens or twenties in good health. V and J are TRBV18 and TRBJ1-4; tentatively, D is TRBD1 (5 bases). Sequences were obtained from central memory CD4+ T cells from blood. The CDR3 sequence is CASSPGPHRGEKLFF. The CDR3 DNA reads TGTGCCAGCTCACCGGGGCCTCACCGGGGTGAAAAACTGTTTTTT.